This is a list of T cell receptor beta chains from one sample in a study of blood T cells in healthy people across ages. TCRdb redid the calling of the 5' RACE reads with MiXCR, one entry per CDR3 protein. The sample consists of roughly 1.5 million distinct CDR3 sequences, approximately 39% of them appearing once. Material for sequencing was blood. All receptors derive from a woman aged 18 to 35 in good health. Each CDR3 is given with its conserved first and last residue. D genes are given only for firm matches. Only part of the rows carry a size: once, few, many, or a class if the clone is expanded.

v_call	clone_size	d_call	j_call	cdr3_aa	cdr3_nt
TRBV28	few	TRBD2	TRBJ2-7	CASSPGGIIKLAGGIYEQYF	TGTGCCAGCAGTCCCGGGGGGATAATAAAACTAGCGGGAGGTATCTACGAGCAGTACTTC
TRBV5-1	NA	TRBD1	TRBJ1-5	CASSPQGQGTDQPQHF	TGCGCCAGCAGCCCCCAGGGACAGGGGACGGATCAGCCCCAGCATTTT
TRBV30	once	NA	TRBJ2-7	CAWGPILQGWRYEQYF	TGTGCCTGGGGGCCAATTCTTCAGGGTTGGCGGTACGAGCAGTACTTC
TRBV20-1	NA	TRBD1	TRBJ1-2	CSARKAGGLVDGYTF	TGCAGTGCTAGAAAGGCAGGGGGTTTAGTGGATGGCTACACCTTC
TRBV4-3	NA	NA	TRBJ2-1	CASSQMSTRSEQFF	TGCGCCAGCAGCCAAATGAGCACCCGGAGTGAGCAGTTCTTC
TRBV7-2	NA	TRBD2	TRBJ2-1	CDSSLTSGSFEQFF	TGTGACAGCAGCTTAACTAGCGGGAGTTTTGAGCAGTTCTTC
TRBV20-1	NA	NA	TRBJ2-1	CSASMGPTSYNEQFF	TGCAGTGCTAGTATGGGCCCTACCTCCTACAATGAGCAGTTCTTC
TRBV7-2	NA	NA	TRBJ2-5	CAGSLRPVETQYF	TGTGCCGGCAGCTTAAGGCCGGTTGAGACCCAGTACTTC
TRBV12-3/TRBV12-4	NA	NA	TRBJ1-5	CASTASGGRSNQPQHF	TGTGCCAGCACCGCCTCGGGAGGACGTAGCAATCAGCCCCAGCATTTT
TRBV28	NA	NA	TRBJ2-5	CASSLRDAWIIGYNEQYF	TGTGCCAGCAGTTTGCGTGATGCCTGGATCATTGGATACAATGAGCAGTACTTC
TRBV28	few	NA	TRBJ2-1	CASKRQPYNEQFF	TGTGCCAGCAAACGACAGCCCTACAATGAGCAGTTCTTC
TRBV5-6	NA	TRBD1	TRBJ2-5	CASSFDREKKALRETQYF	TGTGCCAGCAGCTTTGACAGGGAAAAGAAGGCATTAAGAGAGACCCAGTACTTC
TRBV20-1	once	TRBD2	TRBJ2-3	CSARGRSGGAVRTDTQYF	TGCAGTGCTAGAGGACGCAGCGGGGGGGCCGTTCGCACAGATACGCAGTATTTT
TRBV6-1	NA	NA	TRBJ2-7	CASKADSSGYEQYF	TGTGCCAGCAAAGCGGACAGCTCGGGTTACGAGCAGTACTTC
TRBV2	NA	TRBD1	TRBJ2-5	CASSKWTGRYNEQYF	TGTGCCAGCAGTAAATGGACAGGGCGATACAATGAGCAGTACTTC
TRBV25-1	many	TRBD2	TRBJ2-2	CASSELAGGLSTGELFF	TGTGCCAGCAGTGAGCTAGCGGGAGGGTTGAGCACCGGGGAGCTGTTTTTT
TRBV6-2/TRBV6-3	few	TRBD1	TRBJ2-7	CVTRQGATTYEQYF	TGTGTGACCCGACAGGGGGCAACGACCTACGAGCAGTACTTC
TRBV28	few	NA	TRBJ2-5	CASSLSPQGSRETQYF	TGTGCCAGCAGTTTATCCCCCCAAGGGAGCAGGGAGACCCAGTACTTC
TRBV24-1	few	NA	TRBJ2-3	CATSDPLGDTQYF	TGTGCCACCAGTGATCCCTTAGGCGATACGCAGTATTTT
TRBV11-3	few	NA	TRBJ1-2	CASSLSSRPPYGYTF	TGTGCCAGCAGCTTAAGTTCGCGACCTCCTTATGGCTACACCTTC
TRBV12-3/TRBV12-4	NA	NA	TRBJ2-2	CASSSNQELFF	TGTGCCAGCAGCTCAAACCAGGAGCTGTTTTTT
TRBV7-2	NA	NA	TRBJ2-1	CASSLNSWNEQFF	TGTGCCAGCAGCTTAAACTCGTGGAATGAGCAGTTCTTC
TRBV4-3	many	NA	TRBJ1-2	CASSQDPGSNYGYTF	TGCGCCAGCAGCCAAGATCCCGGCTCTAACTATGGCTACACCTTC
TRBV2	many	TRBD1	TRBJ1-2	CASSARQGFYGYTF	TGTGCCAGCAGCGCTCGACAGGGATTCTATGGCTACACCTTC
TRBV21-1	NA	NA	TRBJ2-1	CASSPSSRGFWDEQFF	TGTGCCAGCAGCCCTTCCTCGAGGGGTTTTTGGGATGAGCAGTTCTTC
TRBV4-3	NA	NA	TRBJ1-2	CASSQEEGLNYGYTF	TGCGCCAGCAGCCAAGAGGAGGGACTAAACTATGGCTACACCTTC
TRBV10-3	NA	NA	TRBJ2-5	CAISGTPAEETQYF	TGTGCCATCAGTGGGACTCCGGCCGAAGAGACCCAGTACTTC
TRBV12-3/TRBV12-4	few	NA	TRBJ2-4	CASSLKGPPNIQYF	TGTGCCAGCAGTTTAAAGGGTCCGCCGAACATTCAGTACTTC
TRBV5-1	NA	NA	TRBJ2-5	CASRQRPWGETQYF	TGCGCCAGCCGTCAGCGGCCGTGGGGAGAGACCCAGTACTTC
TRBV19	NA	NA	TRBJ1-2	CASKRRGANYGYTF	TGTGCCAGTAAGCGCAGGGGAGCTAACTATGGCTACACCTTC
TRBV12-3/TRBV12-4	NA	NA	TRBJ2-1	CASTLDRQVYNEQFF	TGTGCCAGCACCCTAGACAGGCAAGTCTACAATGAGCAGTTCTTC
TRBV18	NA	NA	TRBJ2-5	CASSPRIVASPQETQYF	TGTGCCAGCTCACCAAGAATTGTGGCTAGTCCCCAAGAGACCCAGTACTTC
TRBV4-3	NA	TRBD2	TRBJ2-7	CASSQAPTSGKLSYEQYF	TGCGCCAGCAGCCAAGCCCCTACTAGCGGGAAACTCTCCTACGAGCAGTACTTC
TRBV27	NA	NA	TRBJ1-2	CATQRRGESYGYTF	TGTGCCACGCAAAGGCGGGGGGAGAGCTATGGCTACACCTTC
TRBV12-3/TRBV12-4	NA	TRBD2	TRBJ2-3	CASNEAGGTDTQYF	TGTGCCAGCAACGAAGCGGGGGGCACAGATACGCAGTATTTT
TRBV16	NA	NA	TRBJ1-5	CASSQLRSTGNQPQHF	TGTGCCAGCAGCCAATTAAGGTCGACGGGCAATCAGCCCCAGCATTTT
TRBV5-6	NA	NA	TRBJ2-1	CASSLGRGWNEQFF	TGTGCCAGCAGCTTAGGCCGGGGGTGGAATGAGCAGTTCTTC
TRBV25-1	few	TRBD1	TRBJ1-1	CASSELSRTGSRTTEAFF	TGTGCCAGCAGTGAATTATCAAGGACAGGTAGCCGGACCACTGAAGCTTTCTTT
TRBV9	NA	NA	TRBJ2-3	CASSTTHLAWGTDTQYF	TGTGCCAGCAGCACCACTCACCTAGCATGGGGCACAGATACGCAGTATTTT
TRBV20-1	few	NA	TRBJ2-7	CSASGLQGSYNEQYF	TGCAGTGCCAGTGGCCTACAAGGCTCCTACAATGAGCAGTACTTC
TRBV4-3	once	NA	TRBJ2-3	CASSLGLARRDAQYF	TGCGCCAGCAGCCTAGGCCTAGCGCGGCGGGATGCGCAGTATTTT
TRBV28	few	NA	TRBJ2-5	CASSSPGKETQYF	TGTGCCAGCAGTTCGCCGGGAAAAGAGACCCAGTACTTC
TRBV29-1	once	NA	TRBJ2-7	CSVEWDGLSYNEQYF	TGCAGCGTTGAATGGGACGGACTCTCCTACAATGAGCAGTACTTC
TRBV6-5	many	NA	TRBJ1-2	CASSYDRSPYGYTF	TGTGCCAGCAGTTACGACAGGTCTCCTTATGGCTACACCTTC